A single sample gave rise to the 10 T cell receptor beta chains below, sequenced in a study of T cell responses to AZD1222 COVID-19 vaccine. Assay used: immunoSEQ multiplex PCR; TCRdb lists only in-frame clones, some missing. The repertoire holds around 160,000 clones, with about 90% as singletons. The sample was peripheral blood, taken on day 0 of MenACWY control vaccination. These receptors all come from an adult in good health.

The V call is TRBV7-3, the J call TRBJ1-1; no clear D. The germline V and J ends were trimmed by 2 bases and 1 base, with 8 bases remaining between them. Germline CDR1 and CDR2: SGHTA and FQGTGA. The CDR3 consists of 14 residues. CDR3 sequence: CASSLGHSNTEAFF. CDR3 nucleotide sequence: TGTGCCAGCAGCTTAGGTCACTCGAACACTGAAGCTTTCTTT. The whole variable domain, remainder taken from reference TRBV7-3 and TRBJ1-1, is GAGVSQTPSNKVTEKGKYVELRCDPISGHTALYWYRQSLGQGPEFLIYFQGTGAADDSGLPNDRFFAVRPEGSVSTLKIQRTERGDSAVYLCASSLGHSNTEAFFGQGTRLTVV.

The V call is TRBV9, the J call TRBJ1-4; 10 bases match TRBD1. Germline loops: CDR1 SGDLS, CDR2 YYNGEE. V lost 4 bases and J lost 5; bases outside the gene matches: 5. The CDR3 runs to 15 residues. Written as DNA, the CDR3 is TGTGCCAGCAGCTCCCAGGACAGGGGGAATGAAAAACTGTTTTTT. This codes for CASSSQDRGNEKLFF.

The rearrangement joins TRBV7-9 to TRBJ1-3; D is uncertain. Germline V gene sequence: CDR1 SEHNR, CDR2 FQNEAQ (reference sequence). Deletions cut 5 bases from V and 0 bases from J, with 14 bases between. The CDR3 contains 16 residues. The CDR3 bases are TGTGCCAGCAGCGCGAAAGGGTCTCCCTCTGGAAACACCATATATTTT. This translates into CASSAKGSPSGNTIYF.

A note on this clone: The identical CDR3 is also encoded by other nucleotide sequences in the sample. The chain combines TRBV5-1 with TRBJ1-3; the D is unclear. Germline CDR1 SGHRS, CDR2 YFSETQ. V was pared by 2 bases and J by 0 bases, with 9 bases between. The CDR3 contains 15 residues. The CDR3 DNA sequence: TGCGCCAGCAGCTTAGACGGGGACTCTGGAAACACCATATATTTT. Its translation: CASSLDGDSGNTIYF.

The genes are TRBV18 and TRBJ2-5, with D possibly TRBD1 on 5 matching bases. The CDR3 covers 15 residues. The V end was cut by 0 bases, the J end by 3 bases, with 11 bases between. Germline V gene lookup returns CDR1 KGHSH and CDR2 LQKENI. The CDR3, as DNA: TGTGCCAGCTCACCACCGTGGGGCAGGGAAGAGACCCAGTACTTC. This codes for CASSPPWGREETQYF.

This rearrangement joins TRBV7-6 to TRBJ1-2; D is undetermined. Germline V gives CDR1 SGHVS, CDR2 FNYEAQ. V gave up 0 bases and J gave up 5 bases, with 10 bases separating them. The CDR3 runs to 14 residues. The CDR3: CASSLAGNSYGYTF. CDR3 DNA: TGTGCCAGCAGCTTAGCTGGGAATTCATATGGCTACACCTTC.

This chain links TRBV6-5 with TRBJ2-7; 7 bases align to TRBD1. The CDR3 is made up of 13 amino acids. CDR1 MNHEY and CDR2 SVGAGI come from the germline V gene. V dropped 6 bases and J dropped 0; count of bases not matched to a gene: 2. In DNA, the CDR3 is TGTGCCAGCAGCGGGACAGTCTCCTACGAGCAGTACTTC. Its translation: CASSGTVSYEQYF.

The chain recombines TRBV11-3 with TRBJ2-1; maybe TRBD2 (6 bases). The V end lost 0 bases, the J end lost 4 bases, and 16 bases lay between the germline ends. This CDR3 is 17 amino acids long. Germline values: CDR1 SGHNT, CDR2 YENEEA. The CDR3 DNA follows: TGTGCCAGCAGCTTAGATCGGGCTAGCGCTAATTACAATGAGCAGTTCTTC. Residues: CASSLDRASANYNEQFF.

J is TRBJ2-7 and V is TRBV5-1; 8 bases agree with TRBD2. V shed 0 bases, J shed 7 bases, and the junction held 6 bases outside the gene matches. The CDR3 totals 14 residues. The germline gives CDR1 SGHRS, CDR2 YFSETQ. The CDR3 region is CASSLAGGPGEQYF. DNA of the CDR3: TGCGCCAGCAGCTTGGCGGGAGGGCCAGGGGAGCAGTACTTC.

CDR3 sequence: CASSESMVYEAFF. In DNA, the CDR3 is TGCGCCAGCAGTGAGTCGATGGTCTATGAAGCTTTCTTT. The chain carries TRBV10-2 and TRBJ1-1; D ambiguous. The CDR3 consists of 13 residues. The V gene's germline CDR1 is WSHSY and CDR2 SAAADI. The V end was cut by 0 bases, the J end by 7 bases, with 9 bases between.